The 27 T cell receptor beta chains reported below all come from one sample, sequenced in a study of shared clonotypes between healthy human individuals. TCRdb keeps only in-frame clones here, not all; method: immunoSEQ multiplex PCR. This table has approximately 2.1 million clones, approximately 95% appearing once. The specimen sequenced was naive CD4+ T cells from PBMCs. Subset defined: CD45RA+ positively selected. These receptors originate from a man aged 18-30 years in good health. Some clones in this sample may be carry-over from other donors' samples.

The J gene is TRBJ2-7, the V gene TRBV2; D uncertain. Germline V gene sequence: CDR1 SNHLY, CDR2 FYNNEI. The CDR3 is 13 residues long. The germline V and J ends were trimmed by 10 bases and 1 base, with 14 bases remaining between them. CDR3 DNA: TGTGCCACCGCTTTTGGCAGATCCTACGAGCAGTACTTC. Its translation: CATAFGRSYEQYF. Filled out from reference TRBV2 and TRBJ2-7, the complete variable domain reads EPEVTQTPSHQVTQMGQEVILRCVPISNHLYFYWYRQILGQKVEFLVSFYNNEISEKSEIFDDQFSVERPDGSNFTLKIRSTKLEDSAMYFCATAFGRSYEQYFGPGTRLTVT.

J is TRBJ2-1 and V is TRBV5-4; a weak D match, TRBD2 (6 bases). There are 17 residues in the CDR3. In germline, CDR1 is SGHNT, CDR2 YYREEE (reference sequence). The ends were cut back, 4 bases at V and 12 bases at J, with 29 bases in the middle. The CDR3: CASSHDPSATESRGQFF. The CDR3 DNA sequence: TGTGCCAGCAGCCACGACCCTAGCGCGACAGAATCGCGGGGGCAGTTCTTC.

The genes are TRBV7-6 and TRBJ1-5, with D hard to call. The CDR3 contains 15 residues. Germline V gene sequence: CDR1 SGHVS, CDR2 FNYEAQ. Trimming left V 7 bases short and J 1 base short, with 14 bases between. This chain's CDR3 is CASTLTVASNQPQHF. CDR3 sequence (DNA): TGTGCCAGCACCCTAACGGTCGCAAGCAATCAGCCCCAGCATTTT.

With respect to this clone: The sample holds other DNA sequences that translate to the same CDR3. V and J are TRBV7-2 and TRBJ1-2, with a tentative D call TRBD1 (6 bases). Germline CDR1 SGHTA, CDR2 FQGNSA. This CDR3 region has 13 residues. V was trimmed by 2 bases and J by 4 bases, leaving 8 bases between them. Here the CDR3 reads CASSLQGSYGYTF. In DNA form, the CDR3 reads TGTGCCAGCAGCTTACAGGGGTCCTATGGCTACACCTTC.

The gene calls are TRBV28 and TRBJ1-3; D ambiguous. This CDR3 region has 15 residues. Germline values: CDR1 MDHEN, CDR2 SYDVKM. V was clipped by 7 bases and J by 4 bases, with 17 bases between them. The CDR3 sequence is CASILSKAEGNTIYF. The CDR3 coding sequence is TGTGCCAGCATCCTTTCTAAGGCAGAAGGAAACACCATATATTTT.

The V call is TRBV28, the J call TRBJ1-2; tentative D call: TRBD1 (5 bases). V shed 5 bases and J shed 6 bases, with 16 bases lying between them. The CDR3 is 14 residues long. CDR1 and CDR2 (germline): MDHEN, SYDVKM. The CDR3 coding sequence is TGTGCCAGCAGTGGGACGCCCGGTCGGGATGGCTACACCTTC. Its protein is CASSGTPGRDGYTF.

V is TRBV5-1 and J is TRBJ2-5, with D hard to call. Germline V gives CDR1 SGHRS, CDR2 YFSETQ. This CDR3 has 12 residues. With 5 bases removed from V and 5 bases from J, the gap between germline ends came to 10 bases. CDR3 sequence: CASRGSGETQYF. The CDR3 DNA sequence: TGCGCCAGCAGAGGGTCTGGGGAGACCCAGTACTTC.

This chain links TRBV9 with TRBJ2-7, with 7 bases matching TRBD2. The CDR3 is 14 residues long. The ends lost 0 bases at V and 4 bases at J; junction bases unmatched: 4. The V gene's germline CDR1 is SGDLS and CDR2 YYNGEE. The CDR3 spells CASSVAGGNYEQYF. Here the CDR3 DNA reads TGTGCCAGCAGCGTAGCCGGGGGGAATTACGAGCAGTACTTC.

J is TRBJ2-3 and V is TRBV7-3; D might be TRBD1 or TRBD2, each matching 5 bases. The germline V gene has CDR1 SGHTA and CDR2 FQGTGA. V was trimmed by 0 bases and J by 4 bases, leaving 8 bases between them. The CDR3 has 14 amino acids. This CDR3 is CASSLTSGPDTQYF. CDR3 sequence (DNA): TGTGCCAGCAGCTTAACATCGGGACCAGATACGCAGTATTTT.

This clone showed up just a few times. The V call is TRBV7-2, the J call TRBJ1-5, with D hard to call. The germline V and J ends were trimmed by 1 base and 0 bases, with 7 bases remaining between them. CDR1 is SGHTA, CDR2 FQGNSA, per germline. This CDR3 comprises 15 residues. The CDR3 sequence is CASSLGQYSNQPQHF. DNA for the CDR3: TGTGCCAGCAGCTTAGGGCAGTATAGCAATCAGCCCCAGCATTTT.

This clone was detected a few times. The V call is TRBV19, the J call TRBJ1-1; D remains unclear. The CDR3 is 12 residues long. V was pared by 6 bases and J by 1 base, with 6 bases between. The germline V gene encodes CDR1 LNHDA and CDR2 SQIVND (reference sequence). The CDR3 sequence is CASRKQNTEAFF. The CDR3 coding sequence is TGTGCCAGTAGGAAGCAGAACACTGAAGCTTTCTTT.

The chain has TRBV19 and TRBJ1-5; D call uncertain. Looked up from germline, CDR1 is LNHDA and CDR2 is SQIVND (reference sequence). The CDR3 spans 15 residues. Trimming took off 7 bases at V and 3 bases at J, with 16 bases between the two ends. CDR3 region: CASISGNGFNQPQHF. CDR3 bases: TGTGCCAGTATAAGTGGGAATGGTTTCAATCAGCCCCAGCATTTT.

As to this clone: This specimen includes other DNA sequences encoding the same CDR3. The CDR3 DNA is TGTGCCAGCAGCTTGGACAGGACAAATGAAAAACTGTTTTTT. It yields the protein CASSLDRTNEKLFF. The chain employs TRBV5-4 and TRBJ1-4, with a tentative D call TRBD1 (5 bases). The V end was cut by 0 bases, the J end by 5 bases, with 8 bases between. There are 14 residues in the CDR3. Germline-derived CDR1 and CDR2 are SGHNT and YYREEE (reference sequence).

This chain uses TRBV28 with TRBJ2-3; 9 bases are shared with TRBD2. J lost 1 base, V lost 6 bases, and 11 bases had no gene match. This CDR3 is built from 17 residues. Per germline, CDR1 MDHEN and CDR2 SYDVKM. The CDR3 sequence: CASRKHTTSGRTDTQYF. CDR3 DNA: TGTGCCAGCAGGAAACATACCACTAGCGGGCGCACAGATACGCAGTATTTT.

The J gene is TRBJ2-7, the V gene TRBV10-3; 8 bases align to TRBD1. In germline, CDR1 is ENHRY, CDR2 SYGVKD. This CDR3 spans 16 amino acids. Germline trimming cut 0 bases from V and 4 bases from J; bases unmatched to any gene: 8. CDR3 sequence: CAISESPRQGTYEQYF. In nucleotides, the CDR3 is TGTGCCATCAGTGAGTCTCCGAGACAGGGGACGTACGAGCAGTACTTC.

About this clone itself: This same CDR3 is encoded by further DNA sequences in the sample. This sequence joins TRBV7-9 and TRBJ2-1; no definite D call. The CDR3 consists of 13 residues. V lost 1 base and J 1 base, leaving 2 bases between the germline ends. Germline CDR1 reads SEHNR; CDR2 reads FQNEAQ (reference sequence). The CDR3 DNA follows: TGTGCCAGCAGCTTAGGGTCCTACAATGAGCAGTTCTTC. It specifies CASSLGSYNEQFF.

The chain is built from TRBV27 and TRBJ1-5; D is possibly TRBD1 (6 bases). The CDR3 consists of 18 residues. Per the germline V gene, CDR1 is MNHEY and CDR2 is SMNVEV (reference sequence). Trimming left V 2 bases short and J 1 base short, with 18 bases between. The CDR3 coding sequence is TGTGCCAGCAGTTTACGAGTAGCGGGGGCGAAGAGCAATCAGCCCCAGCATTTT. Amino acids: CASSLRVAGAKSNQPQHF.

The gene calls are TRBV5-1 and TRBJ2-7; no clear D. Looked up from germline, CDR1 is SGHRS and CDR2 is YFSETQ. The CDR3 is made up of 15 amino acids. The V and J ends lost 0 bases and 6 bases respectively, with 16 bases between them. The CDR3 spells CASSLDSPYASEQYF. DNA for the CDR3: TGCGCCAGCAGCTTGGACAGCCCGTATGCCTCCGAGCAGTACTTC. Based on the CDR3 plus reference TRBV5-1 and TRBJ2-7, the full variable domain is KAGVTQTPRYLIKTRGQQVTLSCSPISGHRSVSWYQQTPGQGLQFLFEYFSETQRNKGNFPGRFSGRQFSNSRSEMNVSTLELGDSALYLCASSLDSPYASEQYFGPGTRLTVT.

The chain links TRBV7-2 to TRBJ2-4, with TRBD2 matching 7 bases. This CDR3 region has 12 residues. The V gene end was trimmed by 3 bases and the J gene end by 9 bases; junction bases not matched to a gene: 2. Looked up from germline, CDR1 is SGHTA and CDR2 is FQGNSA. CDR3 amino acids: CASSFPGGIQYF. The CDR3 DNA reads as TGTGCCAGCAGCTTCCCGGGAGGCATTCAGTACTTC.

The V call is TRBV11-2, the J call TRBJ2-1, with 13 positions matching TRBD2. This CDR3 comprises 17 residues. Germline V gives CDR1 SGHAT, CDR2 FQNNGV. V gave up 5 bases and J gave up 5 bases; unmatched junction bases: 9. The CDR3 spells CASSPLPGTSGNNEQFF. CDR3 bases: TGTGCCAGCAGCCCACTCCCCGGGACTAGCGGGAACAATGAGCAGTTCTTC.

As for this clone: This specimen includes other DNA sequences encoding the same CDR3. The chain combines TRBV28 with TRBJ2-1; D uncertain. The CDR3 covers 13 residues. The germline gives CDR1 MDHEN, CDR2 SYDVKM. Trimming took off 2 bases at V and 4 bases at J, with 6 bases between the two ends. The CDR3 loop reads CASSLGSYNEQFF. In nucleotides, the CDR3 is TGTGCCAGCAGTTTAGGCTCTTACAATGAGCAGTTCTTC.

This clone has a single count. CDR3 DNA: TGTGCCAGCAGCTCGGCTAGCGGGAGCGCGGCTAGCTACGAGCAGTACTTC. This codes for CASSSASGSAASYEQYF. This chain uses TRBV5-4 with TRBJ2-7; TRBD2 aligns across 10 bases. Germline V gives CDR1 SGHNT, CDR2 YYREEE (reference sequence). V shed 3 bases and J 3 bases; nucleotides not matched to a gene: 12. CDR3 length: 17 amino acids. Combining the CDR3 with reference TRBV5-4 and TRBJ2-7 gives the whole variable domain ETGVTQSPTHLIKTRGQQVTLRCSSQSGHNTVSWYQQALGQGPQFIFQYYREEENGRGNFPPRFSGLQFPNYSSELNVNALELDDSALYLCASSSASGSAASYEQYFGPGTRLTVT.

The chain is built from TRBV5-1 and TRBJ2-5; possibly TRBD1 for D (5 bases). Germline CDR1 is SGHRS and CDR2 is YFSETQ. Between the trimmed V and J ends, which lost 3 bases and 5 bases, there was a span of 17 bases. The CDR3 loop spans 15 amino acids. CDR3 region: CASSSQQALGETQYF. CDR3 nucleotide sequence: TGCGCCAGCAGCTCCCAACAGGCCCTAGGTGAGACCCAGTACTTC.

The chain links TRBV28 to TRBJ1-5; D possibly corresponds to TRBD1 (5 bases). Germline V gene sequence: CDR1 MDHEN, CDR2 SYDVKM. This CDR3 region has 15 residues. The V end was cut by 4 bases, the J end by 7 bases, with 17 bases between. In DNA form, the CDR3 reads TGTGCCAGCAGTTCAACACTCGCCAGGGACCAGCCCCAGCATTTT. Protein sequence: CASSSTLARDQPQHF.

The J gene is TRBJ2-6, the V gene TRBV7-8, with 10 bases fitting TRBD1. Unmatched junction bases numbered 12, after V lost 5 bases and J lost 2 bases. Germline V gene lookup returns CDR1 SGHVS and CDR2 FQNEAQ. The CDR3 contains 19 residues. The CDR3 region has the DNA TGTGCCAGCAGCATACCCCACACCGGGACAGGGGCTGGGGCCAACGTCCTGACTTTC. It translates to CASSIPHTGTGAGANVLTF.

The CDR3 nucleotides read TGCAGTGCTAGGGGGTATTTCGAGCAGTACTTC. Residues: CSARGYFEQYF. This chain connects TRBV20-1 to TRBJ2-7; D remains ambiguous. Germline CDR1 DFQATT, CDR2 SNEGSKA (reference sequence). The CDR3 sequence is 11 residues long. Trimming cost V 3 bases and J 6 bases, with 9 bases left between them.

The gene calls are TRBV5-1 and TRBJ2-4; no reliable D call. The germline CDR1 and CDR2 sequences are SGHRS and YFSETQ. The V end lost 5 bases, the J end lost 7 bases, and 13 bases lay between the germline ends. CDR3 length equals 13 residues. For the CDR3, the DNA is TGCGCCAGCAGGGGGAACGTTAACAACATTCAGTACTTC. It codes for CASRGNVNNIQYF.